Following are 18 T cell receptor beta chains from one sample sequenced in a study of T cells in women clearing cervical HPV infection. This table comes from immunoSEQ multiplex PCR, and its TCRdb copy is limited to in-frame clones, with some not included. In all, the sample yields 30,000 to 35,000 clones. Material: blood buffy coat. Receptors originate from a woman aged 18-69 years with a cervical HPV16 infection that either progressed to CIN3+ or cleared (not recorded which).

Comment on this clone: The read ends 3 residues before the CDR3 terminus; that terminus is restored from the germline J gene. The chain combines TRBV5-1 with TRBJ2-5; D is possibly TRBD2 (6 bases). Trimming took 4 bases from V and 5 from J, leaving 12 bases between them. The CDR3 loop spans 13 amino acids. Germline CDR1 is SGHRS and CDR2 is YFSETQ. The CDR3 sequence: CASSATSLETQYF. The covered CDR3 bases are TGCGCCAGCAGCGCGACTAGTCTGGAGACC.

About this clone itself: Read coverage stops 3 residues before the CDR3 terminus; the germline J gene supplies the remainder. The chain combines TRBV7-2 with TRBJ1-2; D unclear. Germline assignment: CDR1 SGHTA and CDR2 FQGNSA. The CDR3 consists of 14 residues. V gave up 5 bases and J gave up 4 bases, with 14 bases separating them. The chain's CDR3 is CASSARGTPYGYTF. CDR3 bases read: TGTGCCAGCAGCGCCCGTGGCACGCCCTATGGC. The whole variable domain, filled in from reference TRBV7-2 and TRBJ1-2, reads GAGVSQSPSNKVTEKGKDVELRCDPISGHTALYWYRQSLGQGLEFLIYFQGNSAPDKSGLPSDRFSAERTGGSVSTLTIQRTQQEDSAVYLCASSARGTPYGYTFGSGTRLTVV.

As for this clone: The read terminates 3 residues ahead of where the CDR3 ends, so the germline J gene completes it. V gene TRBV25-1 combines with J gene TRBJ1-5; D unresolved. V was trimmed by 3 bases and J by 1 base, leaving 7 bases between them. The V gene's germline CDR1 is MGHDK and CDR2 SYGVNS. The CDR3 runs to 14 residues. CDR3 region: CASSDAGSNQPQHF. CDR3 bases read: TGTGCCAGCAGTGACGCGGGGAGCAATCAGCCC.

CDR3 bases read: TGTGCCAGCAGGGGGACTAGCGGGAGCTACGAG. Protein: CASRGTSGSYE. The whole CDR3 protein is CASRGTSGSYEQYF. This chain uses TRBV28 with TRBJ2-7, with TRBD2 identical over 14 bases. The read falls 3 residues short of the CDR3 end, and the missing part is taken from the germline J gene. The CDR3 totals 14 residues. Germline values: CDR1 MDHEN, CDR2 SYDVKM. Losses at the gene ends were 6 bases for V and 3 bases for J; bases not matched to a gene: 1.

Regarding this clone: The read terminates 3 residues ahead of where the CDR3 ends, so the germline J gene completes it. The chain couples TRBV10-1 to TRBJ2-5; 15 positions match TRBD2. Trimming removed 4 bases from V and 7 bases from J; junction bases left unmatched: 1. The CDR3 length is 14 residues. Germline CDR1 is WNHNN and CDR2 is SYGVQD (reference sequence). CDR3 DNA (partial): TGCGCCAGCAGTGCGGGACTAGCGGGAGGGACC. Protein product: CASSAGLAGGT. The full-length CDR3 reads as CASSAGLAGGTQYF.

Worth noting for this clone: Sequencing ends 3 residues short of the CDR3 end; the germline J gene provides the rest. V usage is TRBV30 and J usage is TRBJ1-1, with 9 nucleotides matching TRBD1. The V gene's germline CDR1 is GTSNPN and CDR2 SVGIG (reference sequence). The CDR3 has 13 residues. Incomplete CDR3 DNA: TGTGCCTGGAGCGGGACAGGGTCCGGGGTC. This translates into CAWSGTGSGV. The CDR3 as a whole reads CAWSGTGSGVAFF. Using reference TRBV30 and TRBJ1-1 for the parts outside the CDR3, the full variable domain is SQTIHQWPATLVQPVGSPLSLECTVEGTSNPNLYWYRQAAGRGLQLLFYSVGIGQISSEVPQNLSASRPQDRQFILSSKKLLLSDSGFYLCAWSGTGSGVAFFGQGTRLTVV.

Worth noting for this clone: With the read ending 3 residues before the CDR3 end, the germline J gene is used to fill in that end. This chain connects TRBV11-1 to TRBJ2-7, with 8 nucleotides matching TRBD1. CDR3 size: 13 residues. CDR1 and CDR2 (germline): SGHAT, FQDESV (reference sequence). J gave up 3 bases and V 5 bases, and 3 bases lay outside the gene matches. CDR3 DNA, as far as it was read: TGTGCCAGCAGCATCGGACAGGGCTACGAG. This sequence encodes CASSIGQGYE. The whole CDR3 protein is CASSIGQGYEQYF.

A remark on this clone: The read is 3 residues too short to cover the CDR3 end, so that end is filled in from the germline J gene. The V gene is TRBV19, the J gene TRBJ2-7, with a possible D match to TRBD1 (5 bases). Trimming shortened V by 7 bases and J by 1 base, and 14 bases separated the two germline ends. CDR3 length: 14 amino acids. Per the germline V gene, CDR1 is LNHDA and CDR2 is SQIVND (reference sequence). The CDR3 DNA, read in part, is TGTGCCAGTAAGACAAACCGACAGTCCTACGAG. This translates into CASKTNRQSYE. In full, the CDR3 reads CASKTNRQSYEQYF.

Turning to this clone: The read is 3 residues too short to cover the CDR3 end, so that end is filled in from the germline J gene. V gene TRBV30 combines with J gene TRBJ1-1, with D perhaps TRBD1 (5 bases). In germline, CDR1 is GTSNPN, CDR2 SVGIG (reference sequence). V lost 8 bases, J lost 0 bases, and 10 bases lay in between. This CDR3 is 12 amino acids long. Incomplete CDR3 DNA: TGTGCCGCAAGGGGTCTGAACACTGAA. Translated: CAARGLNTE. The entire CDR3 sequence reads CAARGLNTEAFF.

On this clone itself: Sequencing ends 3 residues short of the CDR3 end; the germline J gene provides the rest. The chain couples TRBV4-2 to TRBJ1-5; no clear D gene. Germline V gene sequence: CDR1 LGHNA, CDR2 YNFKEQ. This CDR3 spans 18 amino acids. The V and J ends lost 4 bases and 3 bases respectively, with 22 bases between them. CDR3 bases read: TGTGCCAGCAGCCTTGTCGGAACGGGGTCATTTTCCAATCAGCCC. It codes for CASSLVGTGSFSNQP. The whole CDR3 protein is CASSLVGTGSFSNQPQHF.

Concerning this clone: The CDR3 end lies 3 residues beyond the end of the read and is filled in from the germline J gene. This sequence joins TRBV2 and TRBJ2-3; TRBD1 matches at 10 bases. The CDR3 sequence is 14 residues long. The germline CDR1 and CDR2 sequences are SNHLY and FYNNEI. The sequenced part of the CDR3 DNA is TGTGCCAGCGATGGACAGGGGGTCAATCAGCCG. This codes for CASDGQGVNQP. The whole CDR3 reads CASDGQGVNQPQYF.

About this clone itself: Coverage ceases 3 residues before the CDR3 finishes, and the germline J gene fills in the end. The rearrangement uses TRBV5-1 and TRBJ1-1; possible D gene TRBD1, 5 bases. Germline values: CDR1 SGHRS, CDR2 YFSETQ. V was shortened by 1 base and J by 3 bases, with 10 bases between the two germline ends. This CDR3 region has 14 residues. The DNA read from the CDR3 is TGCGCCAGCAGCTTGTTACAGGTGGACACTGAA. Translated, it gives CASSLLQVDTE. The CDR3 reads in full as CASSLLQVDTEAFF.

To note about this clone: The sequence runs out 3 residues before the end of the CDR3; the remainder is reconstructed from the germline J gene. The chain joins TRBV10-3 to TRBJ2-7, with TRBD1 identical over 9 bases. CDR3 length: 15 amino acids. Germline-derived CDR1 and CDR2 are ENHRY and SYGVKD. J lost 3 bases, V lost 3 bases, and 6 bases had no gene match. The CDR3 DNA, read in part, is TGTGCCATCAGTGACCGGGACAGGGTAATCTACGAG. Encoded protein: CAISDRDRVIYE. The complete CDR3 reads CAISDRDRVIYEQYF.

Concerning this clone itself: The read falls 3 residues short of the CDR3 end, and the missing part is taken from the germline J gene. The rearrangement uses TRBV10-3 and TRBJ2-5, with a weak D call TRBD1 (6 bases). Germline assignment: CDR1 ENHRY and CDR2 SYGVKD. The CDR3 contains 17 residues. V was shortened by 3 bases and J by 0 bases, with 17 bases between the two germline ends. The part of the CDR3 DNA that was read is TGTGCCATCAGTGACGAACAGGGCTCGGGGTACCAAGAGACC. It specifies CAISDEQGSGYQET. The entire CDR3 reads CAISDEQGSGYQETQYF.

Points on this clone: The CDR3 end is not reached by the read, which stops 3 residues before it; the germline J gene fills it in. J is TRBJ2-7 and V is TRBV19, with TRBD1 matching 8 bases. The V segment lost 4 bases and the J segment 5 bases; nucleotides outside the gene matches: 4. The CDR3 is 13 amino acids. Germline V gives CDR1 LNHDA, CDR2 SQIVND (reference sequence). CDR3 bases read: TGTGCCAGTAGTACTCGGACAGGGAACGAG. It encodes CASSTRTGNE. The entire CDR3 protein reads CASSTRTGNEQYF.

The CDR3 protein is CASSESSGRALETQYF. The CDR3 DNA, read in part, is TGCGCCAGCAGTGAATCTAGCGGGAGGGCCCTGGAGACC. The chain employs TRBV10-2 and TRBJ2-5; 12 bases are shared with TRBD2. The CDR3 end falls 3 residues outside the read, so it is completed with the germline J gene. J was trimmed by 5 bases and V by 3 bases; bases with no gene match: 7. CDR3 length equals 16 residues. Looked up from germline, CDR1 is WSHSY and CDR2 is SAAADI.

Note on this clone: The read halts 3 residues ahead of the CDR3 end, with the missing end drawn from the germline J gene. The V call is TRBV19, the J call TRBJ1-2, with TRBD1 matching 7 bases. CDR3 length: 14 amino acids. From germline, CDR1 is LNHDA and CDR2 SQIVND (reference sequence). CDR3 DNA, as far as it was read: TGTGCCAGTTCGACGACAGGGATAGAAGATACC. This sequence encodes CASSTTGIEDT. From start to end, the CDR3 is CASSTTGIEDTYTF.

Concerning this clone: The missing CDR3 end, 3 residues past where the read stops, is filled in from the germline J gene. J is TRBJ1-4 and V is TRBV19; TRBD1 is a possible D gene (5 bases). The ends were cut back, 8 bases at V and 6 bases at J, with 13 bases in the middle. The CDR3 is 13 amino acids. CDR1 and CDR2 from the germline V gene are LNHDA and SQIVND (reference sequence). This CDR3 is CASRQGRDEKLFF. The CDR3 bases that were read are TGTGCCAGTCGTCAGGGAAGAGATGAAAAA.